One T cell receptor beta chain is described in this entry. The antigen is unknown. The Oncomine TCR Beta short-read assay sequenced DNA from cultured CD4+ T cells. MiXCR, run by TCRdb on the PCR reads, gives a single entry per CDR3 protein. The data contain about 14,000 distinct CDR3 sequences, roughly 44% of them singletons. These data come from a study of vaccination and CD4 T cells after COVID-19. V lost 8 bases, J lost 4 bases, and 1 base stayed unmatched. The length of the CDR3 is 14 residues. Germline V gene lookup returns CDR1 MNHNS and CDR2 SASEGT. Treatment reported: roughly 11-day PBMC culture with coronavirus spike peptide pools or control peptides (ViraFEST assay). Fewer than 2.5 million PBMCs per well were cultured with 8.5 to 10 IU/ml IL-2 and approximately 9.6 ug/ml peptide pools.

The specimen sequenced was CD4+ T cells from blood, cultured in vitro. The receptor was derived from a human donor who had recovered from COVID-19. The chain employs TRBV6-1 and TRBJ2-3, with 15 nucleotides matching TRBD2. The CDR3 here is CASRTSGGADTQYF. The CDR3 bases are TGTGCCAGCCGGACTAGCGGGGGGGCAGATACGCAGTATTTT.